Sequencing of this T cell receptor beta chain was carried out in a study of early T cells in non-severe SARS-CoV-2 infection. The CDR3 loop spans 11 amino acids. From germline, CDR1 is SQVTM and CDR2 ANQGSEA. V was shortened by 8 bases and J by 4 bases, with 11 bases between the two germline ends. Study-wide points: Matching against VDJdb likely underestimated virus-specific expansions, favoring anti-spike CD8.

Researchers tagged individual cDNA molecules with unique molecular identifiers. A single record per CDR3 protein comes from TCRdb applying MiXCR to the 5' RACE reads. The data contain about 56,000 distinct CDR3 sequences, 8% to 11% of them seen just once; the ten biggest clones take up 6.5%. This clonotype was counted only a few times. Its antigen is unidentified. The rearrangement links TRBV29-1 to TRBJ2-5; D is unresolved. The source material was whole blood. The sequence was collected from an adult who was a healthcare worker with PCR-confirmed SARS-CoV-2 infection or an uninfected control (not recorded which). The DNA for the CDR3 is TGCAGCTTTAAAAAAGGAGAGACCCAGTACTTC. Its translation: CSFKKGETQYF. Full variable domain (outside the CDR3, taken from reference TRBV29-1 and TRBJ2-5): SAVISQKPSRDICQRGTSLTIQCQVDSQVTMMFWYRQQPGQSLTLIATANQGSEATYESGFVIDKFPISRPNLTFSTLTVSNMSPEDSSIYLCSFKKGETQYFGPGTRLLVL.